Below, one T cell receptor (beta chain) is given with its context. Antigen unknown. The treatment is: approximately nine-day PBMC culture with coronavirus spike peptide pools or control peptides (ViraFEST assay). The collection of CD4+ T cells from the unexposed donor took place before the COVID-19 pandemic (2011-2018). Each well received a few million PBMCs, cultured with 8 to 10 IU/ml IL-2 and around 9.8 ug/ml peptide pools. Half the medium was replaced with fresh IL-2 medium on days 3 and 7. This specimen comes from a study of vaccination and CD4 T cells after COVID-19. About the research overall: Median time from second vaccine dose to sampling was 60 to 80 days (14 to 241). Findings of the study overall: Detection of a median around 86% of reactive clones in convalescent patients was confined to the period after vaccination.

Cultured CD4+ T cells had their DNA profiled by the Oncomine TCR Beta short-read assay. TCRdb reprocessed the PCR reads with MiXCR, giving one entry per CDR3 protein. The sample contains roughly 7,600 distinct CDR3 sequences, over 35% of which appear only once. This CDR3 has 15 residues. CDR1 and CDR2 from the germline V gene are MNHNS and SASEGT. The V end was cut by 2 bases, the J end by 2 bases, with 12 bases between. The sample was CD4+ T cells from blood, cultured in vitro. The source is a human donor in good health. The gene calls are TRBV6-1 and TRBJ1-1; D is ambiguous. CDR3 DNA sequence: TGTGCCAGCAGTGAACAGGCAGGAGTTAACACTGAAGCTTTCTTT. As protein: CASSEQAGVNTEAFF.